The 22 T cell receptor beta chains given below trace back to one sample, sequenced in a study of memory CD4+ T cells and cytomegalovirus serostatus. Produced via immunoSEQ multiplex PCR; TCRdb's table is partial and in-frame only. The sample holds roughly 45,000 clones; around 80% are singletons and the top ten take approximately 0.8%. The sort gate was single viable CD3+CD4+CD8-CD45RO+ cells for memory CD4+ T cells. Source material: memory CD4+ T cells from blood. Source of these receptors: an adult in good health and CMV-seronegative.

The chain joins TRBV30 to TRBJ2-7; D may be TRBD2 (5 bases). Germline-derived CDR1 and CDR2 are GTSNPN and SVGIG (reference sequence). V lost 2 bases and J lost 3, with 5 bases in between. This CDR3 spans 11 amino acids. The chain's CDR3 is CAWSSGYEQYF. The CDR3 DNA is TGTGCCTGGAGTAGCGGCTACGAGCAGTACTTC.

V and J are TRBV2 and TRBJ1-6, with D maybe TRBD1 (6 bases). This CDR3 spans 14 amino acids. Deletions cut 8 bases from V and 5 bases from J, with 13 bases between. CDR1 is SNHLY, CDR2 FYNNEI, per germline. This chain's CDR3 is CASSRGGNNSPLHF. The CDR3 DNA is TGTGCCAGCTCTAGGGGGGGGAATAATTCACCCCTCCACTTT.

The chain carries TRBV6-5 and TRBJ2-4, with D possibly matching TRBD1 (6 bases). Trimming cost V 0 bases and J 5 bases, with 11 bases left between them. The germline V gene has CDR1 MNHEY and CDR2 SVGAGI. The CDR3 sequence is 15 residues long. CDR3 amino acids: CASSYSLGQQNIQYF. In nucleotides, the CDR3 is TGTGCCAGCAGTTACTCACTTGGACAGCAAAACATTCAGTACTTC.

The chain joins TRBV5-1 to TRBJ2-6; D might be TRBD1 or TRBD2, each matching 5 bases. The germline CDR1 and CDR2 sequences are SGHRS and YFSETQ. The CDR3 has 17 residues. V lost 2 bases to trimming and J lost 1 base, with 13 bases between them. DNA of the CDR3: TGCGCCAGCAGCTTAACCCCCGGGGCATCTGGGGCCAACGTCCTGACTTTC. Its translation is CASSLTPGASGANVLTF. The variable domain in full, with the rest retrieved from reference TRBV5-1 and TRBJ2-6, is KAGVTQTPRYLIKTRGQQVTLSCSPISGHRSVSWYQQTPGQGLQFLFEYFSETQRNKGNFPGRFSGRQFSNSRSEMNVSTLELGDSALYLCASSLTPGASGANVLTFGAGSRLTVL.

The chain has TRBV2 and TRBJ2-1; D gene uncertain. V lost 6 bases to trimming and J lost 7 bases, with 10 bases between them. Germline V CDR1 and CDR2: SNHLY, FYNNEI. The CDR3 covers 12 residues. The CDR3 loop is CASSRRQNEQFF. CDR3 nucleotide sequence: TGTGCCAGCAGCAGGCGGCAAAATGAGCAGTTCTTC.

The chain is built from TRBV5-4 and TRBJ2-1; D perhaps matches TRBD2 (6 bases). Germline CDR1 reads SGHNT; CDR2 reads YYREEE (reference sequence). The CDR3 has 14 amino acids. V lost 3 bases and J 14 bases, leaving 21 bases between the germline ends. CDR3 residues: CASSSNHLADMKFF. The CDR3, as DNA: TGTGCCAGCAGCTCTAACCATTTAGCGGATATGAAGTTCTTC. The full variable domain, completed using reference TRBV5-4 and TRBJ2-1, is ETGVTQSPTHLIKTRGQQVTLRCSSQSGHNTVSWYQQALGQGPQFIFQYYREEENGRGNFPPRFSGLQFPNYSSELNVNALELDDSALYLCASSSNHLADMKFFGPGTRLTVL.

The CDR3 DNA follows: TGTGCCAGCAGCCGGGAGGGACAGGCCGCTTCGAGGGGCTACACCTTC. Its translation: CASSREGQAASRGYTF. The V gene is TRBV5-6, the J gene TRBJ1-2; 8 bases fit TRBD1. From germline, CDR1 is SGHDT and CDR2 YYEEEE. The CDR3 has 16 residues. The junction had 16 bases not matched to a gene; V was cut back by 4 bases and J by 8 bases.

The chain recombines TRBV14 with TRBJ2-7; no clear D gene. CDR1 SGHDN and CDR2 FVKESK come from the germline V gene. The V gene lost 1 base and the J gene lost 5 bases, with 18 bases spanning the gap. The CDR3 is 16 amino acids. CDR3 sequence (DNA): TGTGCCAGCAGCCAAGTTGCGCCGACCCTAGGCCACGAGCAGTACTTC. Encoded protein: CASSQVAPTLGHEQYF.

The chain recombines TRBV21-1 with TRBJ1-5; the table gives TRBD1 as D, unverified against the DNA. TRBV21-1 represents a pseudogene. The CDR3 covers 21 residues. CDR3 sequence: CASSKTPPGQGDYWGNQPQHF. The DNA of the CDR3 is TGTGCCAGCAGCAAAACCCCTCCTGGACAGGGGGACTACTGGGGCAATCAGCCCCAGCATTTT.

The genes are TRBV6-5 and TRBJ1-5; maybe TRBD1 (6 bases). V was clipped by 9 bases and J by 7 bases, with 16 bases between them. Germline V gives CDR1 MNHEY, CDR2 SVGAGI. The CDR3 contains 13 residues. For the CDR3, the DNA is TGTGCCAGTTGGAGGGGGTTAGGGCAGCCCCAGCATTTT. Translation gives CASWRGLGQPQHF.

The chain joins TRBV6-1 to TRBJ2-7; D is perhaps TRBD2 (5 bases). The germline V gene encodes CDR1 MNHNS and CDR2 SASEGT. Trimming removed 7 bases from V and 5 bases from J, with 15 bases in between. The CDR3 is 13 amino acids. CDR3 DNA: TGTGCCAGCACGGCTAGCCAGTTTCACGAGCAGTACTTC. Residues: CASTASQFHEQYF.

The J gene is TRBJ1-2, the V gene TRBV9; 9 bases line up with TRBD1. Germline CDR1 reads SGDLS; CDR2 reads YYNGEE. This CDR3 spans 14 amino acids. The ends lost 4 bases at V and 5 bases at J; junction bases unmatched: 6. The CDR3 DNA sequence: TGTGCCAGCAGCCCCCAGGGACAGGGATATGGCTACACCTTC. This sequence encodes CASSPQGQGYGYTF. The full variable domain, rest sourced from reference TRBV9 and TRBJ1-2, is DSGVTQTPKHLITATGQRVTLRCSPRSGDLSVYWYQQSLDQGLQFLIQYYNGEERAKGNILERFSAQQFPDLHSELNLSSLELGDSALYFCASSPQGQGYGYTFGSGTRLTVV.

The CDR3 nucleotides are TGTGCCAGCAGCGGACGTCCGGGCCCTTCCTACGAGCAGTACTTC. It translates to CASSGRPGPSYEQYF. The chain joins TRBV5-4 to TRBJ2-7, with no clear D. CDR3 size: 15 residues. CDR1 and CDR2 from the germline V gene are SGHNT and YYREEE (reference sequence). V lost 4 bases, J lost 1 base, and 15 bases lay in between.

This chain connects TRBV18 to TRBJ2-1, with 7 positions matching TRBD1. From germline, CDR1 is KGHSH and CDR2 LQKENI. V gave up 0 bases and J gave up 6 bases; unmatched junction bases: 8. The CDR3 is 16 amino acids. The CDR3, as DNA: TGTGCCAGCTCACCACCAAGGGGGCAGACGGGCAATGAGCAGTTCTTC. This translates into CASSPPRGQTGNEQFF.

The chain employs TRBV5-1 and TRBJ1-1; maybe TRBD1 (6 bases). Germline CDR1 is SGHRS and CDR2 is YFSETQ. V was cut by 4 bases and J by 1 base, with 17 bases left in between. CDR3 length: 16 amino acids. CDR3 bases: TGCGCCAGCAGCCCCAGACAGGAACAACGGAACACTGAAGCTTTCTTT. This sequence encodes CASSPRQEQRNTEAFF. The variable domain in full, with the rest retrieved from reference TRBV5-1 and TRBJ1-1, is KAGVTQTPRYLIKTRGQQVTLSCSPISGHRSVSWYQQTPGQGLQFLFEYFSETQRNKGNFPGRFSGRQFSNSRSEMNVSTLELGDSALYLCASSPRQEQRNTEAFFGQGTRLTVV.

The chain carries TRBV6-5 and TRBJ1-4; D uncertain. This CDR3 contains 12 residues. The V and J ends lost 0 bases and 8 bases respectively, with 4 bases between them. Germline CDR1 reads MNHEY; CDR2 reads SVGAGI. CDR3: CASSYSGEKLFF. Here the CDR3 DNA reads TGTGCCAGCAGTTACTCTGGGGAAAAACTGTTTTTT.

J is TRBJ1-6 and V is TRBV19; 8 positions agree with TRBD1. CDR1 and CDR2 (germline): LNHDA, SQIVND (reference sequence). The CDR3 covers 15 residues. The V gene end was trimmed by 7 bases and the J gene end by 5 bases; junction bases not matched to a gene: 7. The CDR3 here is CASTQEGQDNSPLHF. In DNA, the CDR3 is TGTGCCAGTACCCAAGAGGGACAGGATAATTCACCCCTCCACTTT.

The genes are TRBV10-3 and TRBJ1-1; TRBD1 agrees at 10 bases. Trimming removed 7 bases from V and 6 bases from J; junction bases left unmatched: 14. Germline V lookup: CDR1 ENHRY, CDR2 SYGVKD. The CDR3 loop spans 16 amino acids. The CDR3 reads CAIKEGTGEATSEAFF. The DNA for the CDR3 is TGTGCCATCAAGGAGGGGACAGGGGAGGCCACTTCTGAAGCTTTCTTT.

This clone was observed a handful of times. The J gene is TRBJ1-2, the V gene TRBV27, with 9 bases aligning to TRBD1. After removal of 2 bases from V and 2 bases from J, the junction contained 9 bases not matched to a gene. The CDR3 runs to 17 residues. Germline V gene sequence: CDR1 MNHEY, CDR2 SMNVEV (reference sequence). The CDR3 reads CASSLVSAGTGNYGYTF. CDR3 nucleotides: TGTGCCAGCAGTTTAGTCTCAGCCGGGACAGGGAACTATGGCTACACCTTC.

This rearrangement joins TRBV25-1 to TRBJ2-1; D may be TRBD1 (6 bases). Germline-derived CDR1 and CDR2 are MGHDK and SYGVNS. This CDR3 is 13 amino acids long. The V and J ends lost 6 bases and 2 bases respectively, with 8 bases between them. The CDR3 DNA reads as TGTGCCAGCAGCCGGACAGCCTACAATGAGCAGTTCTTC. Translated: CASSRTAYNEQFF.

J is TRBJ1-5 and V is TRBV19; 7 bases map to TRBD1. Germline CDR1 is LNHDA and CDR2 is SQIVND (reference sequence). The CDR3 is 15 amino acids. The J segment lost 7 bases and the V segment lost 3 bases, leaving 9 bases of the junction unmatched. CDR3 coding DNA: TGTGCCAGTAGTATCCGGGACAGCACCCACCAGCCCCAGCATTTT. This codes for CASSIRDSTHQPQHF.

V gene TRBV9 combines with J gene TRBJ2-2; the D gene is possibly TRBD1 (5 bases). The germline V gene encodes CDR1 SGDLS and CDR2 YYNGEE. Trimming removed 2 bases from V and 1 base from J, with 15 bases in between. This CDR3 has 17 residues. The CDR3 nucleotides are TGTGCCAGCAGCGTCTTCCCCCGCAGGGAGAACACCGGGGAGCTGTTTTTT. Protein sequence: CASSVFPRRENTGELFF.